The subject of this entry is one TCR beta chain. V lost 0 bases and J lost 8, with 9 bases in between. The CDR3 is 13 amino acids. Germline lookup yields CDR1 SGHRS and CDR2 YFSETQ. Primed by a sample-barcoded 5' primer and a J-beta primer mix, a second PCR proceeded for 7 to 11 cycles. TCRdb re-derived calls from the 5' RACE reads in MiXCR, one entry per CDR3 protein. The sample shows some 1.7 million distinct CDR3 sequences, 28% of them seen only once. The data are from a study of blood T cells in healthy people across ages. Each donor had around 11 milliliters of peripheral blood drawn. This receptor was identified in a woman in her 30s in good health. The chain combines TRBV5-1 with TRBJ2-1; D is uncertain. Source material: blood. As DNA, the CDR3 is TGCGCCAGCAGCTTGGGGACGGTGGATGAGCAGTTCTTC. It is translated as CASSLGTVDEQFF.